The following is a TCR beta chain sequence with its context. The count of this clone is one. The antigen it recognizes is unknown. Base quality data are lacking; no much larger clone is found one base away. The CDR3 runs 16 residues from the cysteine to the phenylalanine. Only the CDR3 portion is preserved as DNA: 48 bases, with reading frame beginning at the first base. The germline V gene provides CDR1 SGHTA and CDR2 FQGNSA. Relative to germline, V is missing 2 bases and J is missing 2 bases, with 8 bases of the junction outside any gene match. Each donor gave one peripheral blood draw, averaging approximately 120 mL, which was collected into heparinised tubes. Using a panel that included CD45RO, CCR7, CD25, CD127, CD95 and CD27, naive, central memory, regulatory and stem cell-like memory CD4+ T cells were sorted on a BD FACSAria II. A purity above 95% was achieved for all sorted populations. PBMCs were isolated immediately by Lymphoprep density gradient centrifugation and stained directly without culture. So that batch effects would be minimized, each experiment stained and sorted samples in pairs, pairing one healthy donor with one patient.

The data were obtained in a study of beta chain features in type 1 diabetes (dated by TCRdb to 2017 to 2018). About the investigation overall: Mean age, gender distribution, total cell number and subset yield did not differ between patients and healthy donors. A total of 85 million to 110 million sorted cells were examined across all samples, and RNA yield correlated strongly with the number of cells per subset. In the study, recently diagnosed type 1 diabetes patients and matched healthy donors were compared on the TCRB repertoires of their sorted circulating CD4+ T cell subsets. Regulatory and stem cell-like memory subsets were isolated from only 8 patients and roughly eight healthy donors, whereas naive and central memory subsets came from all 28 donors. The full study reports these points: Shorter templates might have been favored by PCR, but patient and control samples were amplified and corrected together, so both groups would have been affected equally by any skew. Because cDNA was sequenced instead of genomic DNA, highly expressing activated cells could be over-represented, though the groups showed no difference in activation or CD3 levels. The naive, central memory and regulatory TCRB repertoires appeared to resemble one another more closely among patients than among healthy donors. A moderate but significant shortening of TCRB CDR3 length was observed in type 1 diabetes patients in all four CD4+ subsets. At VDJ recombination sites, patients with type 1 diabetes made fewer insertions and deleted more nucleotides, a pattern implying thymic rearrangement abnormalities. HLA sub-analyses involved small numbers of individuals, so any influence of HLA type on TCRB rearrangement remained unresolved.

The High Capacity cDNA Reverse Transcription Kit was used to reverse transcribe all of the isolated RNA, meaning that expressed TCRB transcripts were what got sequenced. Stem cell-like memory T cell samples underwent survey-depth immunoSEQ sequencing, averaging roughly 1 million total reads per sample. Sorted cells were lysed in RLT buffer, and RNA was extracted using DNase-treated RNeasy Micro or Mini kits according to cell number. Each cell subset was processed on its own to prevent cross-contamination, while patient and healthy donor samples were processed together. The immunoSEQ multiplex PCR was used to amplify TCRB sequences from cDNA, yielding 87-bp fragments that span the CDR3 region. The amplicons were sequenced using the Illumina HiSeq platform. On the authors' methods: Synthetic template baselines were used to correct PCR bias computationally, reads within Hamming distance 2 were collapsed, and singletons that could not be merged were discarded. By aligning reads against IMGT, V, D and J genes, CDR3 length, and insertions or deletions at six rearrangement sites were assigned. Within each subset, clonotype counts were normalized to sorted cell number, after which true diversity and Gini coefficients were computed with the tcR R package. The overlap coefficient, calculated on TCRB nucleotide sequences, was used to measure repertoire sharing. The table was pulled from immuneACCESS by TCRdb, which kept in-frame rearrangements only. Such tables lose some clones; where checked, under half of the loss comes from unresolved V genes, and the rest has no known cause. The V and J calls and the clone size are those of that table, but D and trimming were determined from the DNA. The table for this sample lists 20,000 to 25,000 clones; under 60% of them were counted only once. 0.35% to 0.4% of the sample is taken by the ten largest.

The specimen was stem cell memory CD4+ T cells from blood. The cell subset or site label for this specimen denotes: stem cell-like memory CD4+ T cells. The TCR originated in a man younger than 30 with type 1 diabetes. In this chain, TRBV7-2 is recombined with TRBJ1-1, with 7 bases in between that match TRBD1. CDR3 sequence: CASSLYLAGGNTEAFF. The nucleotide sequence is TGTGCCAGCAGCTTATATCTGGCAGGGGGAAACACTGAAGCTTTCTTT. The CDR3, completed at both ends by the reference TRBV7-2 and TRBJ1-1 genes, gives the full variable domain GAGVSQSPSNKVTEKGKDVELRCDPISGHTALYWYRQSLGQGLEFLIYFQGNSAPDKSGLPSDRFSAERTGGSVSTLTIQRTQQEDSAVYLCASSLYLAGGNTEAFFGQGTRLTVV.